Presented here are 27 T cell receptor beta chains from one specimen sequenced in a study of blood T cell repertoires in COVID-19. Sequencing was performed with immunoSEQ multiplex PCR; in TCRdb, only in-frame clones are kept and a portion is missing. In the table there are fewer than 500,000 clones, around 87% of which are singletons. Sequencing used PBMCs or T cells enriched from blood (not recorded which). The source of these receptors is a man younger than 45 who had recovered from COVID-19.

The V call is TRBV7-2, the J call TRBJ2-5, with a weak D call TRBD1 (6 bases). CDR1 is SGHTA and CDR2 is FQGNSA in the germline V gene. The CDR3 consists of 14 residues. The V and J ends lost 2 bases and 3 bases respectively, with 10 bases between them. Here the CDR3 reads CASSLRAGEETQYF. The CDR3, as DNA: TGTGCCAGCAGCTTAAGGGCAGGGGAAGAGACCCAGTACTTC.

The chain joins TRBV2 to TRBJ1-4; 7 bases align to TRBD1. This CDR3 is 15 amino acids long. The germline CDR1 and CDR2 sequences are SNHLY and FYNNEI. The V gene end was trimmed by 4 bases and the J gene end by 7 bases; junction bases not matched to a gene: 9. CDR3 protein: CASSGQGSSGEKLFF. The CDR3 DNA sequence: TGTGCCAGCAGTGGACAGGGCAGTAGTGGTGAAAAACTGTTTTTT.

This chain joins TRBV6-6 and TRBJ2-2; maybe TRBD1 (6 bases). The CDR3 runs 18 residues. The germline V gene has CDR1 MNHNY and CDR2 SVGAGI (reference sequence). Trimming shortened V by 5 bases and J by 1 base, and 20 bases separated the two germline ends. The CDR3 is CASSPQGPRTQNTGELFF. Written as DNA, the CDR3 is TGTGCCAGCAGTCCTCAGGGGCCCCGAACCCAGAACACCGGGGAGCTGTTTTTT.

This clone was counted a few times. The chain joins TRBV4-3 to TRBJ1-5; D is undetermined. The CDR3 totals 13 residues. V lost 3 bases and J lost 5, with 8 bases in between. Germline CDR1 and CDR2: LGHNA and YSLEER. The CDR3 is CASSHKVDQPQHF. As DNA, the CDR3 is TGCGCCAGCAGCCATAAAGTAGATCAGCCCCAGCATTTT.

The V call is TRBV27, the J call TRBJ2-2; possibly TRBD1 for D (6 bases). Trimming took 8 bases from V and 0 from J, leaving 13 bases between them. Germline V gives CDR1 MNHEY, CDR2 SMNVEV (reference sequence). The CDR3 is 15 amino acids. This CDR3 reads CASQRDRPNTGELFF. CDR3 nucleotide sequence: TGTGCCAGCCAGAGAGACAGGCCGAACACCGGGGAGCTGTTTTTT.

This chain connects TRBV4-1 to TRBJ1-4; no definite D call. Trimming pared 5 bases from V and 0 bases from J, leaving 10 bases between. CDR1 MGHRA and CDR2 YSYEKL come from the germline V gene. This CDR3 comprises 15 residues. CDR3 loop: CASSALSPTNEKLFF. The CDR3 DNA sequence: TGCGCCAGCAGCGCTCTGAGCCCAACTAATGAAAAACTGTTTTTT.

V usage is TRBV19 and J usage is TRBJ1-1, with 8 bases that match TRBD1. The germline CDR1 and CDR2 sequences are LNHDA and SQIVND (reference sequence). The V segment lost 4 bases and the J segment 1 base; nucleotides outside the gene matches: 5. The CDR3 runs to 15 residues. Written as DNA, the CDR3 is TGTGCCAGTAGTAAAACGCAGGGGGCGAACACTGAAGCTTTCTTT. Its protein is CASSKTQGANTEAFF.

The chain employs TRBV19 and TRBJ1-2, with D possibly being TRBD1 (6 bases). In germline, CDR1 is LNHDA, CDR2 SQIVND (reference sequence). This CDR3 has 15 amino acids. V was pared by 8 bases and J by 1 base, with 17 bases between. In DNA form, the CDR3 reads TGTGCCAGTCTCCTCTCCGGGACAATTAACTATGGCTACACCTTC. Protein product: CASLLSGTINYGYTF.

This chain uses TRBV20-1 with TRBJ1-2; the D is unclear. Germline CDR1 DFQATT, CDR2 SNEGSKA (reference sequence). The CDR3 length is 10 residues. CDR3 loop: CSVRAGGYTF. DNA for the CDR3: TGCAGCGTCCGGGCGGGTGGCTACACCTTC.

CDR3 DNA: TGTGCCAGCAGCCCGAGACAGGGGGTAATTGGAAACACCATATATTTT. Translation gives CASSPRQGVIGNTIYF. This chain uses TRBV7-2 with TRBJ1-3, with 9 bases that match TRBD1. From germline, CDR1 is SGHTA and CDR2 FQGNSA. This CDR3 spans 16 amino acids. The ends lost 5 bases at V and 3 bases at J; junction bases unmatched: 8.

The chain links TRBV6-2 or TRBV6-3 to TRBJ2-7; 8 positions match TRBD1. This CDR3 spans 16 amino acids. Germline CDR1 MNHEY, CDR2 SVGEGT. V was pared by 2 bases and J by 1 base, with 7 bases of the junction left unmatched. Written as DNA, the CDR3 is TGTGCCAGCAGTTACCCCGGACAGGGAAGATCCTACGAGCAGTACTTC. Encoded protein: CASSYPGQGRSYEQYF.

The gene calls are TRBV6-2 or TRBV6-3 and TRBJ2-7; the match to TRBD1 covers 7 bases. The CDR3 contains 15 residues. V gave up 3 bases and J gave up 2 bases; unmatched junction bases: 7. Per germline, CDR1 MNHEY and CDR2 SVGEGT. CDR3 region: CASSYRAGGPYEQYF. CDR3 sequence (DNA): TGTGCCAGCAGTTATCGGGCAGGGGGTCCCTACGAGCAGTACTTC.

A single count supports this clone. The chain is built from TRBV19 and TRBJ1-2; D gene uncertain. The CDR3 sequence is 13 residues long. Germline V gene sequence: CDR1 LNHDA, CDR2 SQIVND (reference sequence). Trimming removed 7 bases from V and 0 bases from J, with 9 bases in between. The CDR3 reads CASNPGANYGYTF. Here the CDR3 DNA reads TGTGCCAGTAATCCGGGAGCTAACTATGGCTACACCTTC.

This clone was observed a single time. V usage is TRBV29-1 and J usage is TRBJ2-3, with 8 bases matching TRBD2. CDR1 is SQVTM, CDR2 ANQGSEA, per germline. With 4 bases clipped from V and 5 bases from J, the junction kept 8 bases outside the gene matches. The CDR3 length is 14 residues. The chain's CDR3 is CSVVGRGVIDTQYF. The CDR3 region has the DNA TGCAGCGTTGTTGGGCGGGGGGTAATAGATACGCAGTATTTT.

This clone was seen a few times. The chain employs TRBV6-4 and TRBJ2-2, with a tentative D call TRBD1 (6 bases). The V end lost 7 bases, the J end lost 8 bases, and 20 bases lay between the germline ends. This CDR3 is 15 amino acids long. Germline V CDR1 and CDR2: MRHNA, SNTAGT. The CDR3 sequence is CASKAEDSPGGELFF. The DNA of the CDR3 is TGTGCCAGCAAAGCAGAGGACAGCCCGGGGGGGGAGCTGTTTTTT.

The chain is built from TRBV27 and TRBJ1-6; D is unclear. The germline gives CDR1 MNHEY, CDR2 SMNVEV (reference sequence). CDR3 size: 15 residues. V lost 2 bases to trimming and J lost 6 bases, with 11 bases between them. The CDR3 region has the DNA TGTGCCAGCAGTTTAGGCAGGCCTATTAATTCACCCCTCCACTTT. As protein: CASSLGRPINSPLHF.

This chain uses TRBV27 with TRBJ2-7; D is possibly TRBD1 (6 bases). CDR1 is MNHEY, CDR2 SMNVEV, per germline (reference sequence). The germline V and J ends were trimmed by 5 bases and 5 bases, with 13 bases remaining between them. CDR3 length equals 13 residues. The DNA of the CDR3 is TGTGCCAGCAGTCCCCGGACAGCAGACGAGCAGTACTTC. It codes for CASSPRTADEQYF.

This chain joins TRBV6-5 and TRBJ1-2, with 9 bases that match TRBD1. With 7 bases clipped from V and 6 bases from J, the junction kept 9 bases outside the gene matches. The germline V gene encodes CDR1 MNHEY and CDR2 SVGAGI. The CDR3 contains 14 residues. The CDR3: CASTKTGTGNGYTF. CDR3 bases: TGTGCCAGCACCAAAACGGGGACAGGGAATGGCTACACCTTC.

This clone was recorded once. The chain combines TRBV4-2 with TRBJ1-5; 8 bases map to TRBD1. Looked up from germline, CDR1 is LGHNA and CDR2 is YNFKEQ. The CDR3 is 14 amino acids. V was clipped by 3 bases and J by 2 bases; unmatched bases: 0. The CDR3 here is CASSQDRGNQPQHF. CDR3 nucleotides: TGTGCCAGCAGCCAGGACAGGGGCAATCAGCCCCAGCATTTT.

The J gene is TRBJ1-4, the V gene TRBV10-3; the D gene is possibly TRBD1 (6 bases). The CDR3 covers 14 residues. Germline CDR1 and CDR2: ENHRY and SYGVKD. V was trimmed by 6 bases and J by 3 bases, leaving 11 bases between them. This chain's CDR3 is CAISGGAPNEKLFF. The CDR3, as DNA: TGTGCCATCAGCGGGGGGGCTCCTAATGAAAAACTGTTTTTT.

The gene calls are TRBV7-2 and TRBJ2-1, with D perhaps matching TRBD2 (6 bases). The CDR3 runs 20 residues. Trimming removed 0 bases at V and 3 bases at J, with 24 bases between. Germline loops: CDR1 SGHTA, CDR2 FQGNSA. The CDR3 DNA reads TGTGCCAGCAGCTTAGCTTTCGGGCGGGGCTACCAAGGAGTCTACAATGAGCAGTTCTTC. This gives the protein CASSLAFGRGYQGVYNEQFF.

This clone was detected once. The gene calls are TRBV3-1 (or the pseudogene TRBV3-2) and TRBJ1-4, with D uncertain. This CDR3 comprises 13 residues. V dropped 0 bases and J dropped 11 bases, with 10 bases sitting between them. Germline V gives CDR1 LGHDT, CDR2 YNNKEL (reference sequence). This CDR3 is CASSQEGLGKLFF. The DNA of the CDR3 is TGTGCCAGCAGCCAAGAAGGCCTCGGGAAACTGTTTTTT.

The rearrangement joins TRBV27 to TRBJ1-5; TRBD1 is a possible D gene (5 bases). The V gene lost 7 bases and the J gene lost 0 bases, with 10 bases spanning the gap. CDR1 is MNHEY, CDR2 SMNVEV, per germline (reference sequence). CDR3 length equals 14 residues. CDR3 loop: CASNGRDSNQPQHF. CDR3 DNA sequence: TGTGCCAGCAATGGCAGGGATAGCAATCAGCCCCAGCATTTT.

The V call is TRBV5-4, the J call TRBJ1-2; D is perhaps TRBD1 (6 bases). There are 11 residues in the CDR3. Germline CDR1 is SGHNT and CDR2 is YYREEE (reference sequence). Trimming cost V 9 bases and J 5 bases, with 11 bases left between them. The CDR3: CAISQGYGYTF. The CDR3 DNA reads as TGTGCCATAAGTCAGGGGTATGGCTACACCTTC.

The chain is built from TRBV27 and TRBJ2-7, with unresolved D. CDR3 size: 13 residues. Germline CDR1 is MNHEY and CDR2 is SMNVEV (reference sequence). Between the trimmed V and J ends, which lost 5 bases and 4 bases, there was a span of 12 bases. CDR3 residues: CASSPPGRYEQYF. CDR3 bases: TGTGCCAGCAGTCCCCCGGGTAGGTACGAGCAGTACTTC.

This clone has more than one count but fewer than ten. This chain uses TRBV7-9 with TRBJ2-1, with TRBD1 identical over 8 bases. Looked up from germline, CDR1 is SEHNR and CDR2 is FQNEAQ (reference sequence). Trimming removed 3 bases from V and 9 bases from J; junction bases left unmatched: 4. This CDR3 region has 13 residues. The CDR3: CASSLTGAGEQFF. The CDR3 region has the DNA TGTGCCAGCAGCTTGACAGGGGCAGGTGAGCAGTTCTTC.

In DNA form, the CDR3 reads TGTGCCAGCAGCACAGGAGCCTACGAGCAGTACTTC. Protein sequence: CASSTGAYEQYF. This chain joins TRBV7-9 and TRBJ2-7; a possible D gene is TRBD1 (5 bases). The CDR3 is 12 amino acids. Trimming pared 5 bases from V and 2 bases from J, leaving 7 bases between. Per the germline V gene, CDR1 is SEHNR and CDR2 is FQNEAQ (reference sequence).